Described below is a single T cell receptor (beta chain) sequence and its context. The entry originates in a study of T cells expressing NK-cell markers. TCRdb reanalyzed the 5' RACE reads and collapses them to one entry per CDR3 protein, without DNA. In all, the sample yields about 150,000 distinct CDR3 sequences. This receptor was taken from a woman in her forties or fifties in good health. The sequenced sample was blood T cells: a sorted CD56 or NKG2C T cell subset, CD4+ or CD8+ T cells, or bulk PBMC T cells (not recorded which).

CDR3 in amino acids: CASSQNRGNEQYF. The gene calls are TRBV4-1 and TRBJ2-7; no DNA is available, so the TRBD1 call from TCRdb remains unchecked. CDR1 MGHRA and CDR2 YSYEKL come from the germline V gene. The CDR3 spans 13 residues.